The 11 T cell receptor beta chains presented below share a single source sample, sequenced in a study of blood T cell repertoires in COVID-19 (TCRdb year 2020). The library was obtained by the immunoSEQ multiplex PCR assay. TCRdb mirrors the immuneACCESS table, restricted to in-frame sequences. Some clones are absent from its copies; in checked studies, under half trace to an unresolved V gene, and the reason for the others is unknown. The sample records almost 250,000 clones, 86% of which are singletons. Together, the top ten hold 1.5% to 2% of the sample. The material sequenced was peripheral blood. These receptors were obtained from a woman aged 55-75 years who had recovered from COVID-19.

CDR3 bases: TGCGCCAGCAGCTTGGGAGCGGATTACAATGAGCAGTTCTTC. Translation gives CASSLGADYNEQFF. V is TRBV5-1 and J is TRBJ2-1; D may be TRBD2 (5 bases). Trimming left V 0 bases short and J 4 bases short, with 8 bases between. CDR1 is SGHRS and CDR2 is YFSETQ in the germline V gene. This CDR3 spans 14 amino acids.

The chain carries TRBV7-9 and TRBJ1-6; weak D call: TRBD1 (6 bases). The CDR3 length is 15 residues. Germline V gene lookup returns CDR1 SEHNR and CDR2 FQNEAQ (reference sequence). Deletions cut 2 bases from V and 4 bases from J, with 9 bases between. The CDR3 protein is CASSLRQDYNSPLHF. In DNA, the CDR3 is TGTGCCAGCAGCTTAAGACAGGATTATAATTCACCCCTCCACTTT.

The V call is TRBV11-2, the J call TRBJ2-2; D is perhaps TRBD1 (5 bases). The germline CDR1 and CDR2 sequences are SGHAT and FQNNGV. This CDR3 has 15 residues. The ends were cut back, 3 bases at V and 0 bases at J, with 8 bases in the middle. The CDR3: CASSFSGSNTGELFF. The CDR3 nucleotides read TGTGCCAGCAGCTTTTCAGGGTCGAACACCGGGGAGCTGTTTTTT.

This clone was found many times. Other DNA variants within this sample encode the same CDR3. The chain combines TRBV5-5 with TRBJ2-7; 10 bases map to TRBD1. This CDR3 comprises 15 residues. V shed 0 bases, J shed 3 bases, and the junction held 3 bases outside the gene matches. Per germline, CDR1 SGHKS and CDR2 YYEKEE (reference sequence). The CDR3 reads CASSLDGTGDYEQYF. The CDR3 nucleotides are TGTGCCAGCAGCTTGGATGGGACAGGGGACTACGAGCAGTACTTC.

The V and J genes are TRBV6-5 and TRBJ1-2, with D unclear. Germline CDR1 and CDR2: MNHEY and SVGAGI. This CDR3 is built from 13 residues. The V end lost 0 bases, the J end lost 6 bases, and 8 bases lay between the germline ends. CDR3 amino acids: CASSYSGGDGYTF. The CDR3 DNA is TGTGCCAGCAGTTACTCGGGCGGGGATGGCTACACCTTC.

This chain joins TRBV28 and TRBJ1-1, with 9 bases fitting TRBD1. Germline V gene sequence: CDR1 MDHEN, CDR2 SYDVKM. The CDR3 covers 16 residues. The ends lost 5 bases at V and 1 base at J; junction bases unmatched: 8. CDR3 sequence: CASSPHRGLRNTEAFF. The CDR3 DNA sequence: TGTGCCAGCAGTCCCCACAGGGGGCTGAGGAACACTGAAGCTTTCTTT.

CDR3: CASSPGVRSQETQYF. For the CDR3, the DNA is TGTGCCAGCAGCCCGGGGGTGAGGAGCCAAGAGACCCAGTACTTC. The chain couples TRBV7-6 to TRBJ2-5, with TRBD2 as a possible D gene (6 bases). The CDR3 contains 15 residues. Per germline, CDR1 SGHVS and CDR2 FNYEAQ. The germline V and J ends were trimmed by 5 bases and 1 base, with 14 bases remaining between them.

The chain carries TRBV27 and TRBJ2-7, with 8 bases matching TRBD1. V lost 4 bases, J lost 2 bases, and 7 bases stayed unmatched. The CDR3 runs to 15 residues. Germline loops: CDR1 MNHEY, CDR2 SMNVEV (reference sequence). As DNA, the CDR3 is TGTGCCAGCAGTTCTTTTTCAGGGGGCCCCTACGAGCAGTACTTC. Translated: CASSSFSGGPYEQYF.

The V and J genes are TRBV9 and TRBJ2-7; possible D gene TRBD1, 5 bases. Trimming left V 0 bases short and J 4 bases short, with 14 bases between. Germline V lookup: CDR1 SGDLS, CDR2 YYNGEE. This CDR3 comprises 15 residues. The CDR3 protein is CASSVGAGWHYEQYF. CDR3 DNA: TGTGCCAGCAGCGTAGGGGCAGGGTGGCATTACGAGCAGTACTTC. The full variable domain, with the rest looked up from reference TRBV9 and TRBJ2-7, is DSGVTQTPKHLITATGQRVTLRCSPRSGDLSVYWYQQSLDQGLQFLIQYYNGEERAKGNILERFSAQQFPDLHSELNLSSLELGDSALYFCASSVGAGWHYEQYFGPGTRLTVT.

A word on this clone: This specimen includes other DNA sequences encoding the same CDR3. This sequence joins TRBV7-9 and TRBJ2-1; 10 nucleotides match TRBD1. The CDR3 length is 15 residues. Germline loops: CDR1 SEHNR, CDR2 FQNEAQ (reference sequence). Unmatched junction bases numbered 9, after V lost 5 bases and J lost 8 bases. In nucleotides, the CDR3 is TGTGCCAGCAGCCTCCGGGACAGGGGTGGCGATGAGCAGTTCTTC. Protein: CASSLRDRGGDEQFF.

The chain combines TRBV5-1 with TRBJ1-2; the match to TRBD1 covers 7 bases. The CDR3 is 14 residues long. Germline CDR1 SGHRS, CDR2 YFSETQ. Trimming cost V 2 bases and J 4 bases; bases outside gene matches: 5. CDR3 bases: TGCGCCAGCAGCTTCGAAGGGGGCGGCTATGGCTACACCTTC. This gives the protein CASSFEGGGYGYTF.